This TCR beta chain stems from a study of cytomegalovirus exposure and HLA in healthy donors. Study-wide points: Presence/absence analyses rested on an assumption that sequencing depth was roughly uniform across donors. TCR beta chains associated with HLA were, in a later analysis, more clonally expanded than equally common others. Earlier findings revealed that most TCR beta V segments proved productive either about 87% or about 30% of the time.

With V trimmed by 5 bases and J by 1 base, 7 bases remained unmatched. The CDR3 is made up of 16 amino acids. CDR1 and CDR2 from the germline V gene are SGHRS and YFSETQ. To note about this clone: What it binds is not known.

The primer mix had 60 Vbeta and 13 Jbeta primers. Authors' data handling: Later work found 74 million or so unique TCR beta chains, with about 10 million shared. TCRdb keeps only in-frame clones here, not all; method: immunoSEQ multiplex PCR. Clone size and V and J calls were adopted from that table, with D and trimming inferred from the DNA. The table has 95,000 to 100,000 clones, around 82% seen once; the top ten hold about 3.3%. This chain links TRBV5-1 with TRBJ2-1; 9 bases align to TRBD1. This TCR came from a man aged 40-55 years in good health and CMV-seronegative. The sequencing input was PBMCs. This CDR3 reads CASSSTQGASYNEQFF. DNA of the CDR3: TGCGCCAGCAGTTCTACACAGGGGGCGTCCTACAATGAGCAGTTCTTC.